This T cell receptor (beta chain) was sequenced in a study of T-cell reconstitution after alpha-beta-depleted transplantation in children (dated by TCRdb to between 2015 and 2016). Context from the whole study: The study quantitatively tracked T-cell immune reconstitution after TCRalphabeta/CD19-depleted allogeneic hematopoietic cell transplantation in children using TCR repertoire profiling.

Receptor libraries were prepared by PCR. Instrument used: Illumina HiSeq 2500. TCR library preparation used molecular barcoding, with unique molecular identifiers applied to normalize quantification of the TCRbeta repertoire. TCRdb's own reprocessing of the public reads used fastp at Q25 and MiXCR and kept productive beta chains. Identical CDR3 proteins give one entry, which carries the most common genes and DNA. This sample holds 440,000 or so distinct CDR3 sequences; 9.5% to 13% were observed only once. Roughly 5.1% of the sample is held by the ten biggest clonotypes. This clonotype has a handful of counts. The antigen it recognizes is unknown. No clone much larger than this one lies a single base away; base qualities are absent. At the junction V is shortened by 4 bases and J by 8 bases, with 11 bases in between. The CDR3 runs 12 amino acids, cysteine and phenylalanine included. CDR3 DNA is the only sequence kept; it has 36 bases, read in frame from the first base.

This TCR came from a human donor who donated a stem cell graft to a child with acute myeloid leukemia. The rearranged chain carries TRBV12-3 or TRBV12-4 and TRBJ2-5, with the D gene call left open. This specimen consisted of PBMCs from the stem cell graft donor, obtained from the stem cell graft. DNA sequence: TGTGCCAGCAGTTCGCGTCCTATTACCCAGTACTTC. The resulting protein is CASSSRPITQYF.